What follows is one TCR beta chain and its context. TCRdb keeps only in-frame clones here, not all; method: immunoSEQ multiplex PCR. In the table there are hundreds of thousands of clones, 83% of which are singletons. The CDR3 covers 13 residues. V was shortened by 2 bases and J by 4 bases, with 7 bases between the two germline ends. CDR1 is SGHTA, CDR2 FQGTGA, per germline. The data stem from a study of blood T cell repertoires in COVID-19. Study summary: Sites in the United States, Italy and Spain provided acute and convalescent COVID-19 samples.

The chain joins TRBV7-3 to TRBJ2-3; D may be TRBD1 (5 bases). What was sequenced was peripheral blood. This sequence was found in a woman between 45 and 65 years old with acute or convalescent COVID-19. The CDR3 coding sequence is TGTGCCAGCAGCTTAGGGGCGCCAGATACGCAGTATTTT. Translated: CASSLGAPDTQYF. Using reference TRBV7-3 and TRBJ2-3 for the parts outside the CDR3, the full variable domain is GAGVSQTPSNKVTEKGKYVELRCDPISGHTALYWYRQSLGQGPEFLIYFQGTGAADDSGLPNDRFFAVRPEGSVSTLKIQRTERGDSAVYLCASSLGAPDTQYFGPGTRLTVL.